The 6 T cell receptor beta chains below come from one sample, sequenced in a study of PD-L1 blockade in urothelial cancer (dated by TCRdb to about 2017). The time point label corresponds to: pretreatment peripheral blood. The library was obtained by the immunoSEQ multiplex PCR assay. TCRdb took this table from immuneACCESS and kept in-frame rearrangements with V and J called. Such tables lack part of the clones; where checked against another copy, unresolved V genes explain under half of the gap, and the rest is unexplained. The sample table shows tens of thousands of clones, and 80% are seen once. 15% to 20% of the sample belongs to the ten largest clones. The source was PBMCs, collected around atezolizumab (anti-PD-L1) treatment. The receptors originated from a man aged 55 to 70 with urothelial cancer.

This chain uses TRBV7-8 with TRBJ2-1; D gene ambiguous. Germline CDR1 and CDR2: SGHVS and FQNEAQ. This CDR3 has 16 residues. The ends were cut back, 6 bases at V and 0 bases at J, with 15 bases in the middle. CDR3 nucleotide sequence: TGTGCCAGCAGTGATGGTGGGCGAAGCTCCTACAATGAGCAGTTCTTC. The encoded protein is CASSDGGRSSYNEQFF.

The chain combines TRBV29-1 with TRBJ2-7; 9 positions match TRBD2. Per the germline V gene, CDR1 is SQVTM and CDR2 is ANQGSEA. The CDR3 has 13 residues. V lost 6 bases to trimming and J lost 3 bases; unmatched junction nucleotides: 6. The CDR3 region is CSVFSGSSYEQYF. The CDR3 DNA follows: TGCAGCGTCTTTAGCGGGAGTAGCTACGAGCAGTACTTC.

The chain has TRBV4-3 and TRBJ2-1, with D possibly matching TRBD2 (6 bases). The CDR3 is made up of 15 amino acids. Germline lookup yields CDR1 LGHNA and CDR2 YSLEER. Trimming pared 4 bases from V and 7 bases from J, leaving 17 bases between. CDR3 in DNA: TGCGCCAGCAGCCCTCGGGGAGGCCCCAGTAATGAGCAGTTCTTC. Amino acids: CASSPRGGPSNEQFF.

The count of this clone is one. This chain connects TRBV18 to TRBJ2-7; D may be TRBD2 (6 bases). V lost 0 bases to trimming and J lost 0 bases, with 12 bases between them. The length of the CDR3 is 16 residues. Germline V CDR1 and CDR2: KGHSH, LQKENI. This chain's CDR3 is CASSPPAGLSSYEQYF. The DNA for the CDR3 is TGTGCCAGCTCACCACCGGCGGGGCTAAGCTCCTACGAGCAGTACTTC.

This sequence joins TRBV15 and TRBJ2-5, with D possibly matching TRBD2 (7 bases). The ends were cut back, 0 bases at V and 2 bases at J, with 13 bases in the middle. Per the germline V gene, CDR1 is LNHNV and CDR2 is YYDKDF (reference sequence). The CDR3 runs 16 residues. This chain's CDR3 is CATSRDLGGPQETQYF. The CDR3 nucleotides are TGTGCCACCAGCAGAGATTTGGGGGGGCCTCAAGAGACCCAGTACTTC.

The chain uses TRBV7-8 and TRBJ2-2; 8 bases match TRBD1. V lost 0 bases, J lost 5 bases, and 5 bases stayed unmatched. Germline loops: CDR1 SGHVS, CDR2 FQNEAQ. The CDR3 is made up of 16 amino acids. The CDR3 sequence: CASSLADRVSTGELFF. CDR3 coding DNA: TGTGCCAGCAGCTTAGCGGACAGGGTTTCGACCGGGGAGCTGTTTTTT.